The 32 T cell receptor beta chains in this list originate from one sample, sequenced in a study of cytomegalovirus exposure and HLA in healthy donors. The PCR contained 60 Vbeta and 13 Jbeta primers. Repertoires were generated with immunoSEQ multiplex PCR, while TCRdb's copy carries only in-frame clones and drops some. This table holds approximately 120,000 clones, around 81% found once. The sample consisted of PBMCs. These receptors originate from a female donor in good health and CMV-seronegative.

The V and J genes are TRBV7-3 and TRBJ2-4; a weak D match, TRBD2 (5 bases). The CDR3 totals 15 residues. The germline V gene has CDR1 SGHTA and CDR2 FQGTGA. V was pared by 0 bases and J by 1 base, with 7 bases between. CDR3 amino acids: CASSLTGGAKNIQYF. The CDR3 DNA is TGTGCCAGCAGCTTAACAGGCGGGGCCAAAAACATTCAGTACTTC.

The chain carries TRBV9 and TRBJ2-7, with TRBD1 identical over 9 bases. The CDR3 sequence is 15 residues long. Germline CDR1 SGDLS, CDR2 YYNGEE. Unmatched junction bases numbered 10, after V lost 4 bases and J lost 5 bases. CDR3 protein: CASSPYRDRDHEQYF. The DNA for the CDR3 is TGTGCCAGCAGCCCCTACCGGGACAGGGACCACGAGCAGTACTTC.

The J gene is TRBJ2-1, the V gene TRBV7-9; D gene ambiguous. V was pared by 1 base and J by 12 bases, with 10 bases between. CDR3 length: 12 amino acids. Looked up from germline, CDR1 is SEHNR and CDR2 is FQNEAQ (reference sequence). In nucleotides, the CDR3 is TGTGCCAGCAGCTTAGGTAGGCTAGGGCAGTTCTTC. Residues: CASSLGRLGQFF.

V and J are TRBV30 and TRBJ1-2, with D unclear. Germline V CDR1 and CDR2: GTSNPN, SVGIG (reference sequence). This CDR3 is built from 12 residues. Trimming removed 5 bases from V and 8 bases from J, with 15 bases in between. CDR3 coding DNA: TGTGCCTGGCTAGGCCCTACTGGGGGCTACACCTTC. It yields the protein CAWLGPTGGYTF.

The chain recombines TRBV5-4 with TRBJ2-3; a possible D gene is TRBD2 (7 bases). The ends were cut back, 4 bases at V and 4 bases at J, with 19 bases in the middle. This CDR3 spans 16 amino acids. Germline V gene lookup returns CDR1 SGHNT and CDR2 YYREEE (reference sequence). The CDR3 nucleotides read TGTGCCAGCAGCACAAGTGGGGGGGGCTCCTCAGATACGCAGTATTTT. It translates to CASSTSGGGSSDTQYF.

J is TRBJ2-3 and V is TRBV25-1; 9 nucleotides align to TRBD2. From germline, CDR1 is MGHDK and CDR2 SYGVNS. The CDR3 is 18 residues long. Unmatched junction bases numbered 15, after V lost 6 bases and J lost 2 bases. The CDR3 region has the DNA TGTGCCAGCAGGAACCCGGCCGTGGCGGGGGGGACCACAGATACGCAGTATTTT. This sequence encodes CASRNPAVAGGTTDTQYF.

Details on this clone: Relative to the germline gene, one junction end is altered; a read error may explain this. This sequence joins TRBV7-9 and TRBJ1-2; no definite D call. CDR1 is SEHNR, CDR2 FQNEAQ, per germline (reference sequence). The CDR3 extends over 12 amino acids. CDR3 loop: CSSSPYRSGYTF. CDR3 coding DNA: TGTTCCAGCAGCCCCTATAGGAGTGGCTACACCTTC.

This clone was counted between two and nine times. The rearrangement joins TRBV18 to TRBJ2-1; D unclear. The CDR3 contains 16 residues. From germline, CDR1 is KGHSH and CDR2 LQKENI. Trimming shortened V by 3 bases and J by 5 bases, and 17 bases separated the two germline ends. The CDR3 sequence: CASSPRIVPRNNEQFF. For the CDR3, the DNA is TGTGCCAGCTCACCGAGGATAGTTCCGAGAAACAATGAGCAGTTCTTC.

The chain employs TRBV27 and TRBJ1-2; possibly TRBD1 for D (5 bases). The CDR3 is 14 amino acids. The V gene's germline CDR1 is MNHEY and CDR2 SMNVEV (reference sequence). V dropped 9 bases and J dropped 3 bases, with 17 bases sitting between them. CDR3 residues: CASRRGGADYGYTF. CDR3 bases: TGTGCCAGTCGACGAGGAGGGGCTGACTATGGCTACACCTTC.

The chain employs TRBV10-2 and TRBJ2-2; 7 nucleotides agree with TRBD2. CDR3 size: 15 residues. The germline gives CDR1 WSHSY, CDR2 SAAADI. V gave up 6 bases and J gave up 7 bases; unmatched junction bases: 11. The CDR3 nucleotides are TGCGCCAGCAGGAGGGGAGGGCCACCGGGCGGGGAGCTGTTTTTT. It yields the protein CASRRGGPPGGELFF.

This sequence joins TRBV7-6 and TRBJ2-1, with 12 bases lining up with TRBD1. CDR1 and CDR2 from the germline V gene are SGHVS and FNYEAQ. This CDR3 is 20 amino acids long. With V trimmed by 7 bases and J by 4 bases, 20 bases remained unmatched. The CDR3 nucleotides are TGTGCCAGCACTAAGAACCCCGGGACAGGGGGCGGTTCACCTTACAATGAGCAGTTCTTC. Translated, it gives CASTKNPGTGGGSPYNEQFF.

This chain joins TRBV30 and TRBJ1-1, with D unresolved. Germline CDR1 reads GTSNPN; CDR2 reads SVGIG (reference sequence). V lost 1 base and J lost 2, with 8 bases in between. This CDR3 is built from 13 residues. Written as DNA, the CDR3 is TGTGCCTGGAGTGCCAGGACTAACACTGAAGCTTTCTTT. It yields the protein CAWSARTNTEAFF.

J is TRBJ1-1 and V is TRBV6-6; 11 bases line up with TRBD1. J was trimmed by 8 bases and V by 6 bases; bases with no gene match: 2. The CDR3 consists of 12 residues. Germline V gene data show CDR1 as MNHNY and CDR2 as SVGAGI (reference sequence). The CDR3 DNA is TGTGCCAGCAGACGGACAGGGGGCGAAGCTTTCTTT. Its protein product is CASRRTGGEAFF.

The sample holds one count of this clone. J is TRBJ1-2 and V is TRBV2, with TRBD1 matching over 9 bases. The junction had 2 bases not matched to a gene; V was cut back by 6 bases and J by 0 bases. The CDR3 totals 14 residues. The germline V gene encodes CDR1 SNHLY and CDR2 FYNNEI. This CDR3 reads CASRGQGANYGYTF. DNA of the CDR3: TGTGCCAGCAGGGGACAGGGAGCTAACTATGGCTACACCTTC.

The V gene is TRBV6-1, the J gene TRBJ2-3, with TRBD2 identical over 8 bases. Trimming removed 1 base from V and 9 bases from J; junction bases left unmatched: 9. Germline CDR1 reads MNHNS; CDR2 reads SASEGT. The CDR3 is made up of 15 amino acids. The DNA of the CDR3 is TGTGCCAGCAGTGAAGGGCTAGCGGGCCCGGAGACGCAGTATTTT. Translation: CASSEGLAGPETQYF.

The genes are TRBV7-6 and TRBJ1-1; no firm D call. The CDR3 is 13 amino acids. CDR1 is SGHVS, CDR2 FNYEAQ, per germline. Trimming pared 5 bases from V and 4 bases from J, leaving 11 bases between. CDR3 coding DNA: TGTGCCAGCAGCCAACTATTAGGCACTGAAGCTTTCTTT. It encodes CASSQLLGTEAFF.

This chain connects TRBV5-6 to TRBJ2-5, with D possibly being TRBD1 (5 bases). The CDR3 sequence is 15 residues long. Trimming took off 4 bases at V and 0 bases at J, with 13 bases between the two ends. Germline assignment: CDR1 SGHDT and CDR2 YYEEEE. The chain's CDR3 is CASSPLGQDQETQYF. CDR3 in DNA: TGTGCCAGCAGCCCTCTTGGACAAGACCAAGAGACCCAGTACTTC. Combining the CDR3 with reference TRBV5-6 and TRBJ2-5 gives the whole variable domain DAGVTQSPTHLIKTRGQQVTLRCSPKSGHDTVSWYQQALGQGPQFIFQYYEEEERQRGNFPDRFSGHQFPNYSSELNVNALLLGDSALYLCASSPLGQDQETQYFGPGTRLLVL.

This chain connects TRBV27 to TRBJ1-6, with D possibly matching TRBD1 (5 bases). The CDR3 covers 14 residues. Per germline, CDR1 MNHEY and CDR2 SMNVEV (reference sequence). V lost 6 bases, J lost 8 bases, and 14 bases lay in between. The CDR3 region is CASSSGLAYSPLHF. The DNA of the CDR3 is TGTGCCAGCAGCTCAGGGTTGGCTTATTCACCCCTCCACTTT.

This sequence joins TRBV19 and TRBJ2-3, with 7 bases aligning to TRBD1. Per the germline V gene, CDR1 is LNHDA and CDR2 is SQIVND (reference sequence). The junction had 4 bases not matched to a gene; V was cut back by 4 bases and J by 0 bases. The CDR3 sequence is 15 residues long. CDR3 in amino acids: CASSNRGPSTDTQYF. CDR3 in DNA: TGTGCCAGTAGTAACAGGGGCCCCAGCACAGATACGCAGTATTTT.

This clone was counted a few times. This rearrangement joins TRBV11-2 to TRBJ2-7; perhaps TRBD1 as D (5 bases). The germline CDR1 and CDR2 sequences are SGHAT and FQNNGV. The V and J ends lost 5 bases and 3 bases respectively, with 11 bases between them. CDR3 length equals 13 residues. This CDR3 reads CASSPRQYYEQYF. The CDR3 DNA sequence: TGTGCCAGCAGCCCACGACAGTACTACGAGCAGTACTTC.

To note about this clone: Other DNA sequences in the sample encode the same CDR3. This chain links TRBV30 with TRBJ1-2; D perhaps matches TRBD1 (5 bases). Deletions cut 0 bases from V and 5 bases from J, with 13 bases between. In germline, CDR1 is GTSNPN, CDR2 SVGIG (reference sequence). The CDR3 spans 14 residues. In DNA form, the CDR3 reads TGTGCCTGGAGTGTTGCGGGGGTGGTATATGGCTACACCTTC. Translation gives CAWSVAGVVYGYTF.

The gene calls are TRBV7-9 and TRBJ1-4; 7 nucleotides agree with TRBD1. The V gene end was trimmed by 5 bases and the J gene end by 5 bases; junction bases not matched to a gene: 8. CDR3 length equals 15 residues. Germline CDR1 and CDR2: SEHNR and FQNEAQ (reference sequence). This chain's CDR3 is CASSLSPGQNEKLFF. CDR3 in DNA: TGTGCCAGCAGCCTTAGCCCGGGACAGAATGAAAAACTGTTTTTT.

In its sample, this clone was seen a few times. The V and J genes are TRBV30 and TRBJ2-7; D might be TRBD2 (5 bases). V was clipped by 0 bases and J by 6 bases, with 9 bases between them. The CDR3 runs 12 residues. Germline V gene data show CDR1 as GTSNPN and CDR2 as SVGIG (reference sequence). CDR3 residues: CAWSVFRGEQYF. CDR3 nucleotides: TGTGCCTGGAGTGTATTCCGGGGCGAGCAGTACTTC.

The CDR3, as DNA: TGTGCCAGCAGCTTGGGGTCGGGGGAGAAGGCCGGGGAGCTGTTTTTT. Amino acid sequence: CASSLGSGEKAGELFF. V is TRBV7-8 and J is TRBJ2-2; a possible D gene is TRBD2 (6 bases). CDR1 and CDR2 from the germline V gene are SGHVS and FQNEAQ. The V and J ends lost 3 bases and 6 bases respectively, with 17 bases between them. The CDR3 runs 16 residues.

In this sample, this clone turned up a few times. This chain joins TRBV7-6 and TRBJ1-1; the match to TRBD1 covers 11 bases. The germline CDR1 and CDR2 sequences are SGHVS and FNYEAQ. Unmatched junction bases numbered 3, after V lost 1 base and J lost 8 bases. The CDR3 length is 14 residues. CDR3: CASSLVGQGDEAFF. Here the CDR3 DNA reads TGTGCCAGCAGCTTAGTGGGACAGGGGGACGAAGCTTTCTTT. Complete variable domain (other parts from reference TRBV7-6 and TRBJ1-1): GAGVSQSPRYKVTKRGQDVALRCDPISGHVSLYWYRQALGQGPEFLTYFNYEAQQDKSGLPNDRFSAERPEGSISTLTIQRTEQRDSAMYRCASSLVGQGDEAFFGQGTRLTVV.

V gene TRBV28 combines with J gene TRBJ2-3, with D unclear. Germline V gene lookup returns CDR1 MDHEN and CDR2 SYDVKM. V lost 2 bases, J lost 6 bases, and 9 bases lay in between. The CDR3 has 13 residues. The CDR3 loop reads CASSLTVFDTQYF. In nucleotides, the CDR3 is TGTGCCAGCAGTTTAACGGTGTTCGATACGCAGTATTTT.

The V call is TRBV6-5, the J call TRBJ1-2, with D unclear. The CDR3 has 14 residues. The germline gives CDR1 MNHEY, CDR2 SVGAGI. V was pared by 6 bases and J by 2 bases, with 13 bases between. This CDR3 is CASSRSGRNYGYTF. The CDR3 region has the DNA TGTGCCAGCAGCAGGTCGGGGAGGAACTATGGCTACACCTTC.

The chain recombines TRBV2 with TRBJ2-5; no definite D call. The CDR3 consists of 14 residues. V was trimmed by 10 bases and J by 0 bases, leaving 15 bases between them. Germline V gene lookup returns CDR1 SNHLY and CDR2 FYNNEI. The CDR3 bases are TGTGCCACAAAAAGACTGGTAAACCAAGAGACCCAGTACTTC. This encodes CATKRLVNQETQYF.

V usage is TRBV6-5 and J usage is TRBJ2-3; D not certain. Trimming pared 6 bases from V and 6 bases from J, leaving 10 bases between. Per germline, CDR1 MNHEY and CDR2 SVGAGI. The length of the CDR3 is 12 residues. CDR3 in DNA: TGTGCCAGCAGCCGAGGCCGGGATACGCAGTATTTT. Translated, it gives CASSRGRDTQYF.

This clone is a singleton in its sample. The chain links TRBV2 to TRBJ1-1, with D perhaps TRBD1 (5 bases). From germline, CDR1 is SNHLY and CDR2 FYNNEI. CDR3 length: 11 amino acids. V lost 5 bases to trimming and J lost 7 bases, with 8 bases between them. This chain's CDR3 is CASSLDSEAFF. As DNA, the CDR3 is TGTGCCAGCAGTCTCGACAGTGAAGCTTTCTTT. Drawing the rest from reference TRBV2 and TRBJ1-1, the complete variable domain is EPEVTQTPSHQVTQMGQEVILRCVPISNHLYFYWYRQILGQKVEFLVSFYNNEISEKSEIFDDQFSVERPDGSNFTLKIRSTKLEDSAMYFCASSLDSEAFFGQGTRLTVV.

V gene TRBV4-1 combines with J gene TRBJ2-7, with D perhaps TRBD1 (7 bases). The CDR3 covers 14 residues. Trimming left V 1 base short and J 5 bases short, with 12 bases between. The germline gives CDR1 MGHRA, CDR2 YSYEKL. CDR3 residues: CASSQGRGPNEQYF. The DNA of the CDR3 is TGCGCCAGCAGCCAAGGGAGGGGGCCCAACGAGCAGTACTTC.

The chain combines TRBV2 with TRBJ2-3, with 10 nucleotides matching TRBD1. Germline assignment: CDR1 SNHLY and CDR2 FYNNEI. This CDR3 comprises 14 residues. V shed 8 bases and J 1 base; nucleotides not matched to a gene: 3. CDR3 in amino acids: CASSGTGGTDTQYF. The DNA for the CDR3 is TGTGCCAGCTCCGGGACAGGGGGCACAGATACGCAGTATTTT. The full variable domain, with the rest looked up from reference TRBV2 and TRBJ2-3, is EPEVTQTPSHQVTQMGQEVILRCVPISNHLYFYWYRQILGQKVEFLVSFYNNEISEKSEIFDDQFSVERPDGSNFTLKIRSTKLEDSAMYFCASSGTGGTDTQYFGPGTRLTVL.